Listed below are T cell receptor beta chains from one sample, sequenced in a study of T cell responses to AZD1222 COVID-19 vaccine. Libraries were prepared by immunoSEQ multiplex PCR; TCRdb keeps only in-frame clonotypes and omits some of them. The table shows around 110,000 clones, with about 93% occurring only once. The sample here was peripheral blood, taken 28 days after the second AZD1222 dose. These receptors came from an adult who received the AZD1222 COVID-19 vaccine. Each CDR3 is given with its conserved first and last residue. D genes are given only for firm matches. Rows give clone size only sometimes, using once, few, many, or a class for an expanded clone.

abundance	d_gene	len	v_gene	j_gene	CDR3aa	CDR3nt
-	TRBD1	14	TRBV6-5	TRBJ1-1	CASSWDRGHTEAFF	TGTGCCAGCAGTTGGGACAGGGGGCACACTGAAGCTTTCTTT
-	TRBD1	16	TRBV2	TRBJ1-2	CASSGVGGQANYGYTF	TGTGCCAGCAGCGGGGTAGGGGGACAGGCTAACTATGGCTACACCTTC
-	-	14	TRBV7-9	TRBJ1-1	CASSLEYENTEAFF	TGTGCCAGCAGCTTAGAGTACGAGAACACTGAAGCTTTCTTT
-	TRBD2	14	TRBV6-5	TRBJ2-7	CASSPLAGAYEQYF	TGTGCCAGCAGTCCATTAGCGGGAGCCTACGAGCAGTACTTC
-	TRBD1	16	TRBV14	TRBJ1-1	CASSQAGQGRTTEAFF	TGTGCCAGCAGCCAGGCGGGACAGGGGCGGACCACTGAAGCTTTCTTT
-	TRBD1	15	TRBV18	TRBJ2-7	CASSPNGQGSYEQYF	TGTGCCAGCTCACCCAACGGACAGGGCAGCTACGAGCAGTACTTC
once	TRBD1	16	TRBV11-2	TRBJ2-5	CASSIPGTGAFETQYF	TGTGCCAGCAGCATTCCCGGGACAGGGGCTTTCGAGACCCAGTACTTC
-	-	10	TRBV12-3/TRBV12-4	TRBJ2-3	CASSLDTQYF	TGTGCCAGCAGTTTAGATACGCAGTATTTT
-	-	13	TRBV19	TRBJ1-1	CASSISVNTEAFF	TGTGCCAGTAGTATCTCCGTGAACACTGAAGCTTTCTTT
-	-	15	TRBV11-3	TRBJ2-2	CASSSRGIGTGELFF	TGTGCCAGCAGCTCCAGGGGTATTGGAACCGGGGAGCTGTTTTTT
-	TRBD1	15	TRBV19	TRBJ2-7	CASSIPGQGADEQYF	TGTGCCAGTAGTATACCGGGACAGGGGGCCGACGAGCAGTACTTC
-	TRBD1	13	TRBV7-9	TRBJ2-7	CASSPEGGDEQYF	TGTGCCAGCAGCCCCGAAGGGGGCGACGAGCAGTACTTC
-	-	14	TRBV10-1	TRBJ1-4	CASSESAGGEKLFF	TGCGCCAGCAGTGAGTCGGCCGGCGGGGAAAAACTGTTTTTT
-	TRBD2	17	TRBV11-2	TRBJ2-6	CASSRSGGPSGANVLTF	TGTGCCAGCAGCCGGTCGGGAGGGCCCTCTGGGGCCAACGTCCTGACTTTC
once	TRBD2	14	TRBV6-5	TRBJ2-3	CASSTKTSSDTQYF	TGTGCCAGCAGTACAAAGACTAGCTCAGATACGCAGTATTTT
many	TRBD2	15	TRBV10-1	TRBJ2-1	CASSRGGAPNNEQFF	TGCGCCTCTTCGCGGGGGGGAGCCCCTAACAATGAGCAGTTCTTC
-	-	12	TRBV7-9	TRBJ1-4	CASSLANEKLFF	TGTGCCAGCAGCTTAGCCAATGAAAAACTGTTTTTT
-	-	14	TRBV3-1/TRBV3-2	TRBJ1-2	CASSPGGGIAGYTF	TGTGCCAGCAGCCCGGGGGGAGGGATAGCTGGCTACACCTTC
-	-	13	TRBV7-2	TRBJ2-2	CASSLPGKGELFF	TGTGCCAGCAGCTTACCGGGAAAGGGGGAGCTGTTTTTT
-	TRBD1	14	TRBV5-4	TRBJ1-1	CASSFGTGGTEAFF	TGTGCCAGCAGCTTTGGGACAGGGGGCACTGAAGCTTTCTTT
-	TRBD1	14	TRBV18	TRBJ1-1	CASSKQGEDTEAFF	TGTGCCAGCTCAAAACAGGGGGAGGACACTGAAGCTTTCTTT
once	TRBD1	16	TRBV3-1/TRBV3-2	TRBJ2-7	CASSQSGQVEVDEQYF	TGTGCCAGCAGCCAATCAGGACAGGTTGAGGTCGACGAGCAGTACTTC
few	-	13	TRBV12-3/TRBV12-4	TRBJ1-1	CASSAGPNTEAFF	TGTGCCAGCAGTGCCGGGCCGAACACTGAAGCTTTCTTT